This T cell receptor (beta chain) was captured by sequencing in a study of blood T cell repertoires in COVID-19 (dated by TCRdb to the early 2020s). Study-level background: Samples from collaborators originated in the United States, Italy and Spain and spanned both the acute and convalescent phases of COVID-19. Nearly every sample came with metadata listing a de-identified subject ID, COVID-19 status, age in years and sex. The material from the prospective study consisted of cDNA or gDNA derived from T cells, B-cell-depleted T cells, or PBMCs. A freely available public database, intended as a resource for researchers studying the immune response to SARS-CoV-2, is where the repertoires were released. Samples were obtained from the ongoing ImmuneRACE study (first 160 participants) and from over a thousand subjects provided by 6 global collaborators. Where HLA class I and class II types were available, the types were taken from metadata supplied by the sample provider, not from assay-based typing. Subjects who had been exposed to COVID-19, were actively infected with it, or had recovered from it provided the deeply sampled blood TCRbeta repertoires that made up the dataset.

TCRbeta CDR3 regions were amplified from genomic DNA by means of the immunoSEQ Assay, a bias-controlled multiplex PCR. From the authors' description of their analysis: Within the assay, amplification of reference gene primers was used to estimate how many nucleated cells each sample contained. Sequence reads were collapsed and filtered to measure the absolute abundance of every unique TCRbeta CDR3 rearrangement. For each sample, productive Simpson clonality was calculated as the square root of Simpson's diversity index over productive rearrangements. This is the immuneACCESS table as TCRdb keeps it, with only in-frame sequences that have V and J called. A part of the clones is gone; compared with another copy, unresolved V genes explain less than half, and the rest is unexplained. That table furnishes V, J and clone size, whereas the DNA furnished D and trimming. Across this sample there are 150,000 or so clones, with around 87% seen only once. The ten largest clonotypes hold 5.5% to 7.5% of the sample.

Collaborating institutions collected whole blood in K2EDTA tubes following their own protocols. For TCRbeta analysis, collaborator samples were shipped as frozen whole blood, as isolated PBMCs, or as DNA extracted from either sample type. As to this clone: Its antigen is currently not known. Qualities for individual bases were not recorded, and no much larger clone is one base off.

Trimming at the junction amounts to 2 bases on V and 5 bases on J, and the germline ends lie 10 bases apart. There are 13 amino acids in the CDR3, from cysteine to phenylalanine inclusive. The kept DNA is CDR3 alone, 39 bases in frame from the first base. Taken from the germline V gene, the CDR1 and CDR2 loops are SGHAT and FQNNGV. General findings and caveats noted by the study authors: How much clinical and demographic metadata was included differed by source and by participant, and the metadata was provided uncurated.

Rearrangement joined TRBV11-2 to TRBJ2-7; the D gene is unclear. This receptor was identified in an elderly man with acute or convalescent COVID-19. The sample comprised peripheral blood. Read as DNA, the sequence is TGTGCCAGCAGCTTACGTGCGATCCACGAGCAGTACTTC. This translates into CASSLRAIHEQYF. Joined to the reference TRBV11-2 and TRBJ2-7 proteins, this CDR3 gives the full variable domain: EAGVAQSPRYKIIEKRQSVAFWCNPISGHATLYWYQQILGQGPKLLIQFQNNGVVDDSQLPKDRFSAERLKGVDSTLKIQPAKLEDSAVYLCASSLRAIHEQYFGPGTRLTVT.